This record concerns one T cell receptor beta chain sequence. This record belongs to a study of shared clonotypes between healthy human individuals. CD8 cells regarded as naive lacked CD45RO, were positively chosen for CCR7, and omitted terminally differentiated effector memory CD45RA+ cells. Assay used: immunoSEQ multiplex PCR; TCRdb lists only in-frame clones, some missing. Of about 2,200,000 clones in the sample, 85% to 95% were seen once. V lost 2 bases and J 6 bases, leaving 11 bases between the germline ends. CDR1 is SGHTA, CDR2 FQGTGA, per germline. The CDR3 has 13 residues. This receptor was identified in a man aged 18 to 29 in good health. Some clones in this sample may be carry-over from other donors' samples. Sequenced material: naive CD8+ T cells from PBMCs. This chain uses TRBV7-3 with TRBJ2-7; D is unclear. CDR3 loop: CASSLGSRAEQYF. The CDR3 DNA reads TGTGCCAGCAGCTTAGGTTCTAGAGCCGAGCAGTACTTC.